The present entry profiles one T cell receptor (beta chain) with its context. This entry is derived from a study of T cell clones after liver transplantation. Per germline, CDR1 SGHRS and CDR2 YFSETQ. This CDR3 is built from 14 residues. V was trimmed by 0 bases and J by 0 bases, leaving 6 bases between them. Libraries were prepared by immunoSEQ multiplex PCR; TCRdb keeps only in-frame clonotypes and omits some of them. The sample shows tens of thousands of clones, 70% to 85% of them seen only once. This sequence was found in a human patient who received a liver transplant. The T cells may partly be graft donor cells. Sequencing used CD4+ T cells from blood, obtained approximately 45 months after liver transplant. This sequence joins TRBV5-1 and TRBJ1-2; D is unresolved. In DNA form, the CDR3 reads TGCGCCAGCAGCTTGGAGGGAGCTAACTATGGCTACACCTTC. Translation: CASSLEGANYGYTF. The variable domain in full, with the rest retrieved from reference TRBV5-1 and TRBJ1-2, is KAGVTQTPRYLIKTRGQQVTLSCSPISGHRSVSWYQQTPGQGLQFLFEYFSETQRNKGNFPGRFSGRQFSNSRSEMNVSTLELGDSALYLCASSLEGANYGYTFGSGTRLTVV.